This TCR beta chain came from a study of blood T cell repertoires in COVID-19. Study background: From the United States, Italy and Spain came samples of acute and convalescent COVID-19. PBMCs, B-cell-depleted T cells, or T cells provided the cDNA or gDNA that made up the material.

Authors' analysis steps: For nucleated cells, counts were estimated from reference gene primer amplification. Measured with immunoSEQ multiplex PCR; TCRdb has only the in-frame clones, and not every one. V and J calls and clone size are given by that table; D and trimming were obtained from the DNA. This sample has hundreds of thousands of clones, with 89% found just once. The CDR3 covers 12 residues. Germline V lookup: CDR1 MNHEY, CDR2 SVGAGI. Trimming cost V 5 bases and J 7 bases, with 9 bases left between them. The genes are TRBV6-5 and TRBJ2-1; TRBD1 is a possible D gene (5 bases). The sequenced sample consisted of peripheral blood. This receptor was obtained from a man aged 60 to 75 who had recovered from COVID-19. DNA of the CDR3: TGTGCCAGCAGTCGAAGGGGAAATGAGCAGTTCTTC. Protein: CASSRRGNEQFF.